These 11 T cell receptor beta chains share one sample of origin, sequenced in a study of blood T cell repertoires in COVID-19 (TCRdb year 2020). Receptor libraries were prepared by the immunoSEQ multiplex PCR assay. TCRdb limited this immuneACCESS table to in-frame rearrangements with V and J called. A share of clones is missing; checked studies link under half to unresolved V genes, and the rest is unexplained. In all, the sample holds roughly 80,000 clones, and 65% to 85% of those were seen once. Of the sample, 4.5% to 7% falls within the top ten clones. The sequenced sample was peripheral blood. These receptors were taken from a man between 60 and 75 years old with active or convalescent COVID-19.

V and J are TRBV6-5 and TRBJ2-5; the match to TRBD2 covers 7 bases. This CDR3 is 13 amino acids long. V was pared by 6 bases and J by 3 bases, with 4 bases of the junction left unmatched. CDR1 MNHEY and CDR2 SVGAGI come from the germline V gene. Here the CDR3 DNA reads TGTGCCAGCAGCGCCAGCGGGGAAGAGACCCAGTACTTC. It codes for CASSASGEETQYF.

The rearrangement uses TRBV19 and TRBJ1-1; D may be TRBD1 (6 bases). This CDR3 spans 14 amino acids. V lost 3 bases, J lost 4 bases, and 12 bases lay in between. From germline, CDR1 is LNHDA and CDR2 SQIVND (reference sequence). The CDR3 DNA is TGTGCCAGTAGTATCGGGGGGCGGATCACTGAAGCTTTCTTT. Protein sequence: CASSIGGRITEAFF.

This chain uses TRBV11-2 with TRBJ1-2; the D is unclear. The germline V gene encodes CDR1 SGHAT and CDR2 FQNNGV. V lost 5 bases and J 5 bases, leaving 15 bases between the germline ends. The CDR3 consists of 14 residues. The CDR3 region is CASSARFALYGYTF. The CDR3 nucleotides are TGTGCCAGCAGCGCGCGGTTCGCCTTGTATGGCTACACCTTC.

V is TRBV5-1 and J is TRBJ2-3, with TRBD1 as a possible D gene (6 bases). Trimming took 0 bases from V and 7 from J, leaving 18 bases between them. Germline assignment: CDR1 SGHRS and CDR2 YFSETQ. This CDR3 contains 16 residues. CDR3 sequence: CASSLGGQGPGHTQYF. CDR3 nucleotide sequence: TGCGCCAGCAGCTTGGGGGGACAAGGCCCCGGGCATACGCAGTATTTT.

The DNA of the CDR3 is TGTGCCAGTAGTACCCCTCCCCAGCGGGGGTACCCTGTAGCCAAAAACATTCAGTACTTC. Encoded protein: CASSTPPQRGYPVAKNIQYF. The J gene is TRBJ2-4, the V gene TRBV19; 8 positions match TRBD2. The germline gives CDR1 LNHDA, CDR2 SQIVND (reference sequence). This CDR3 is built from 20 residues. The V and J ends lost 4 bases and 0 bases, in that order; junction bases with no gene match: 17.

The chain couples TRBV6-5 to TRBJ2-1, with 7 nucleotides matching TRBD1. Germline CDR1 and CDR2: MNHEY and SVGAGI. V gave up 4 bases and J gave up 6 bases; unmatched junction bases: 9. CDR3 size: 15 residues. DNA of the CDR3: TGTGCCAGCAGTTCCTCGGGGACAGTGGTCAATGAGCAGTTCTTC. Its translation: CASSSSGTVVNEQFF.

The chain couples TRBV6-2 or TRBV6-3 to TRBJ2-5, with a weak D call TRBD1 (6 bases). There are 15 residues in the CDR3. Trimming removed 4 bases at V and 4 bases at J, with 16 bases between. CDR1 and CDR2 from the germline V gene are MNHEY and SVGEGT. CDR3 nucleotides: TGTGCCAGCAGTTCCTACAGGGAAGGAGCAGAGACCCAGTACTTC. This encodes CASSSYREGAETQYF.

For the CDR3, the DNA is TGTGCCAGCAGCTTAGTGGGTCAGGGGGCGCCGGCTTTCTTT. Amino acid sequence: CASSLVGQGAPAFF. The rearrangement uses TRBV11-2 and TRBJ1-1; the match to TRBD1 covers 8 bases. The CDR3 is made up of 14 amino acids. Per the germline V gene, CDR1 is SGHAT and CDR2 is FQNNGV. The V and J ends lost 1 base and 11 bases, in that order; junction bases with no gene match: 9.

This sequence joins TRBV6-8 and TRBJ2-1, with 10 bases identical to TRBD2. This CDR3 is 16 amino acids long. The V and J ends lost 8 bases and 0 bases, in that order; junction bases with no gene match: 7. Per the germline V gene, CDR1 is MNHGY and CDR2 is SAAAGT. CDR3 sequence (DNA): TGTGCCAGCCAGCCTACTAGCGGGGCCTCCTACAATGAGCAGTTCTTC. Translation gives CASQPTSGASYNEQFF.

This clone came up a few times. V and J are TRBV12-3 or TRBV12-4 and TRBJ1-1; 7 nucleotides match TRBD1. This CDR3 has 12 residues. The junction had 0 bases not matched to a gene; V was cut back by 0 bases and J by 8 bases. The CDR3 coding sequence is TGTGCCAGCAGTTTAGCGACAGGGGAAGCTTTCTTT. This translates into CASSLATGEAFF.

This clone was seen a single time. The chain recombines TRBV10-3 with TRBJ1-1; maybe TRBD1 (6 bases). Trimming stripped 9 bases from V and 0 bases from J, with 17 bases between. The CDR3 is 15 residues long. In germline, CDR1 is ENHRY, CDR2 SYGVKD. The CDR3 is CAIALGGSMNTEAFF. The CDR3 nucleotides read TGTGCCATTGCCCTTGGGGGCAGCATGAACACTGAAGCTTTCTTT.